This is a list of T cell receptor beta chains from one sample in a study of blood T cell repertoires in COVID-19. The method was immunoSEQ multiplex PCR; TCRdb's version includes in-frame clones alone and lacks a portion of them. Of roughly 300,000 clones listed, approximately 86% are singletons. Sequencing input: PBMCs or T cells enriched from blood (not recorded which). Every receptor here comes from a woman between 35 and 50 years old with acute COVID-19. The CDR3 runs from the conserved cysteine through the conserved F or W. A D gene is named only where the DNA matches it firmly. For some rows the clone size is stated as once, few or many, or as a class when expanded; others skip it.

>NA|NA|TRBJ2-3|TRBV19
TGTGCCAGTAGTAGTGGCTGGGATACGCAGTATTTT
CASSSGWDTQYF
>NA|NA|TRBJ2-2|TRBV20-1
TGCAGTGCTAGTCTGGCAGCCGGGGAGCTGTTTTTT
CSASLAAGELFF
>NA|once|TRBJ1-3|TRBV6-5
TGTGCCAGCAGCTCAACCCAGGCTTCTGGAAACACCATATATTTT
CASSSTQASGNTIYF
>TRBD1|NA|TRBJ1-4|TRBV18
TGTGCCAGCTCACTATCCGGGGACAGGGTTCTGTTTTTT
CASSLSGDRVLFF
>TRBD1|NA|TRBJ1-2|TRBV4-3
TGCGCCAGCAGCCAAGATTTGTCCGCGGGGACAGGGGGCGCAGGGAACTATGGCTACACCTTC
CASSQDLSAGTGGAGNYGYTF
>NA|NA|TRBJ1-2|TRBV28
TGTGCCAGCAGTTTATTGGGGGGAGCGATTAACTATGGCTACACCTTC
CASSLLGGAINYGYTF
>TRBD1|NA|TRBJ1-6|TRBV11-2
TGTGCCAGCAGCTCAGACAGGGGTTATAATTCACCCCTCCACTTT
CASSSDRGYNSPLHF
>NA|NA|TRBJ2-7|TRBV4-1
TGCGCCAGCAGCCCGGGGGAGACTCCCTCTTTCCACGAGCAGTACTTC
CASSPGETPSFHEQYF
>NA|few|TRBJ2-1|TRBV27
TGTGCCAGCAGTAGGCGGTCACAGGTCGATGAGCAGTTCTTC
CASSRRSQVDEQFF
>NA|NA|TRBJ1-1|TRBV6-5
TGTGCCAGCAGTTACTCGGAGGGAACGAGTGAAGCTTTCTTT
CASSYSEGTSEAFF
>NA|NA|TRBJ1-6|TRBV7-3
TGTGCCAGCAGCTTCGACAGGCAAGGACCCCTCCACTTT
CASSFDRQGPLHF
>NA|NA|TRBJ2-6|TRBV27
TGTGCCAGCAGTTCCCTCTCTGGGGCCAACGTCCTGACTTTC
CASSSLSGANVLTF
>NA|NA|TRBJ2-1|TRBV5-5
TGTGCCAGCAGCGTACTGCAGGGGCGCAACAATGAGCAGTTCTTC
CASSVLQGRNNEQFF
>TRBD1|NA|TRBJ1-3|TRBV19
TGTGCCAGTATGGGGCAGGGGGCGTCTGGAAACACCATATATTTT
CASMGQGASGNTIYF
>NA|NA|TRBJ1-1|TRBV11-2
TGTGCCAGCAGCCGCACAGGGTCCGGAGTCAGCGAAGCTTTCTTT
CASSRTGSGVSEAFF
>NA|NA|TRBJ1-1|TRBV12-3/TRBV12-4
TGTGCCAGCAGTACCGGAGGCCATGAAGCTTTCTTT
CASSTGGHEAFF
>TRBD1|NA|TRBJ1-3|TRBV11-2
TGTGCCAGCAGCTTGCATTCCGGGACAGTTGGAAACACCATATATTTT
CASSLHSGTVGNTIYF
>TRBD1|once|TRBJ1-5|TRBV28
TGTGCCAGCAGTCTGGACAGGGTGAATCAGCCCCAGCATTTT
CASSLDRVNQPQHF
>TRBD1|NA|TRBJ1-2|TRBV7-9
TGTGCCAGCAGCTTAAGTGGTGGGACAGGCTATGGCTACACCTTC
CASSLSGGTGYGYTF
>NA|NA|TRBJ2-3|TRBV4-2
TGTGCCAGCAGCCAAAGTTCAGTGGCAGATACGCAGTATTTT
CASSQSSVADTQYF
>NA|NA|TRBJ2-1|TRBV12-3/TRBV12-4
TGTGCCAGCAGTTTAAACCAGTACAATGAGCAGTTCTTC
CASSLNQYNEQFF
>NA|NA|TRBJ1-5|TRBV7-2
TGTGCCAGCAGCCGGGGACAACTTCATCAGCCCCAGCATTTT
CASSRGQLHQPQHF
>NA|NA|TRBJ2-1|TRBV11-3
TGTGCCAGCAGCTTCAGGGGCGACCACAATGAGCAGTTCTTC
CASSFRGDHNEQFF
>TRBD1|NA|TRBJ2-2|TRBV5-8
TGTGCCAGCAGCTGGACCGGGACAGGGGCCGGGGAGCTGTTTTTT
CASSWTGTGAGELFF
>NA|NA|TRBJ2-7|TRBV19
TGTGCCAGTAGTATGGTTCCGGGGGACGAGCAGTACTTC
CASSMVPGDEQYF
>NA|NA|TRBJ1-2|TRBV6-1
TGTGCCAGCAGTGAATGGCAGGGGAACTATGGCTACACCTTC
CASSEWQGNYGYTF
>NA|NA|TRBJ2-1|TRBV7-2
TGTGCCAGCAGCTTAGTCCCGACTCCCTCCTACAATGAGCAGTTCTTC
CASSLVPTPSYNEQFF
>NA|NA|TRBJ2-1|TRBV5-5
TGTGCCAGCAGCTTGCGACAGGCAAGCTCCTACAATGAGCAGTTCTTC
CASSLRQASSYNEQFF
>NA|NA|TRBJ2-6|TRBV2
TGTGCCAGCAAGGAGGGTGGTTGGGCCAACGTCCTGACTTTC
CASKEGGWANVLTF
>TRBD1|NA|TRBJ2-3|TRBV9
TGTGCCAGCAGCGTAATACAGGGGATGCCAGATACGCAGTATTTT
CASSVIQGMPDTQYF
>TRBD1|once|TRBJ1-6|TRBV19
TGTGCCAGTAGTGAACGGGACAGGGGTTATAATTCACCCCTCCACTTT
CASSERDRGYNSPLHF
>NA|NA|TRBJ1-1|TRBV27
TGTGCCAGCAGTTTTCTGGGGGCCGACACTGAAGCTTTCTTT
CASSFLGADTEAFF
>NA|NA|TRBJ2-7|TRBV5-1
TGCGCCAGCAGCTTTAGCCCAGACAGGATCTACGAGCAGTACTTC
CASSFSPDRIYEQYF
>TRBD1|NA|TRBJ1-2|TRBV7-6
TGTGCCAGCAGCTTACAGCCGGACAGGGGGCTGAGCGGCTACACCTTC
CASSLQPDRGLSGYTF
>TRBD1|NA|TRBJ2-7|TRBV3-1/TRBV3-2
TGTGCCAGCAGCCTAGGGACAGGGCCTAGCTACGAGCAGTACTTC
CASSLGTGPSYEQYF
>NA|once|TRBJ1-6|TRBV9
TGTGCCAGCAGCGTTTTGGCAAGTAATTCACCCCTCCACTTT
CASSVLASNSPLHF
>TRBD2|once|TRBJ2-5|TRBV27
TGTGCCAGCAAGGTTGCGGGAGAAGAGACCCAGTACTTC
CASKVAGEETQYF
>NA|NA|TRBJ1-5|TRBV4-1
TGCGCCAGCAGCCAACTGGCCCTCGATCAGCCCCAGCATTTT
CASSQLALDQPQHF
>NA|once|TRBJ1-1|TRBV28
TGTGCCAGCAGTTCCTCCGCCGCAGGGAACACTGAAGCTTTCTTT
CASSSSAAGNTEAFF
>TRBD1|NA|TRBJ1-3|TRBV5-1
TGCGCCAGCAGCAAGGAATATCAGGGGGCTGGAGGAAACACCATATATTTT
CASSKEYQGAGGNTIYF